These 17 T cell receptor beta chains came from one sample sequenced in a study of blood T cell repertoires in COVID-19 (dated by TCRdb to the early 2020s). Libraries were built with the immunoSEQ multiplex PCR assay. This is the immuneACCESS table as TCRdb keeps it, with only in-frame sequences that have V and J called. A part of the clones is gone; compared with another copy, unresolved V genes explain less than half, and the rest is unexplained. The sample table holds approximately 150,000 clones, of which about 88% were seen once. Roughly 2.5% of the sample is in the top ten clones. Material: peripheral blood. Receptors were obtained from a human donor with acute or convalescent COVID-19. The donor label of this sample is uncertain.

This chain links TRBV18 with TRBJ1-1; D gene unclear. Germline V lookup: CDR1 KGHSH, CDR2 LQKENI. The V gene lost 0 bases and the J gene lost 4 bases, with 6 bases spanning the gap. The CDR3 has 13 amino acids. CDR3 DNA: TGTGCCAGCTCACCACCGGGAGTCACTGAAGCTTTCTTT. This sequence encodes CASSPPGVTEAFF.

The chain carries TRBV3-1 (or the pseudogene TRBV3-2) and TRBJ1-6; 9 nucleotides align to TRBD1. After removal of 9 bases from V and 8 bases from J, the junction contained 5 bases not matched to a gene. The CDR3 contains 13 residues. The germline V gene encodes CDR1 LGHDT and CDR2 YNNKEL (reference sequence). As DNA, the CDR3 is TGTGCCAGAACGGGACAGGGAGATTCACCCCTCCACTTT. It codes for CARTGQGDSPLHF.

This sequence joins TRBV11-3 and TRBJ2-1; weak D call: TRBD2 (6 bases). Germline assignment: CDR1 SGHNT and CDR2 YENEEA. The V end was cut by 0 bases, the J end by 0 bases, with 21 bases between. This CDR3 spans 20 amino acids. The CDR3 DNA is TGTGCCAGCAGCTTAGATCCCGGACGGGGGAGTCAAAGCTCCTACAATGAGCAGTTCTTC. Translation gives CASSLDPGRGSQSSYNEQFF.

J is TRBJ2-7 and V is TRBV28; D is perhaps TRBD1 (6 bases). V was clipped by 3 bases and J by 0 bases, with 9 bases between them. Germline loops: CDR1 MDHEN, CDR2 SYDVKM. The CDR3 length is 14 residues. CDR3 loop: CASSLTGTSYEQYV. The CDR3 nucleotides are TGTGCCAGCAGTTTGACAGGTACCTCCTACGAGCAGTACGTC.

The rearrangement joins TRBV12-3 or TRBV12-4 to TRBJ2-1, with 9 positions matching TRBD2. The CDR3 totals 13 residues. Trimming removed 1 base from V and 9 bases from J; junction bases left unmatched: 1. CDR3 DNA: TGTGCCAGCAGTTTAGGCGGGAGGGCTGAGCAGTTCTTC. Protein product: CASSLGGRAEQFF.

The chain couples TRBV3-1 (or the pseudogene TRBV3-2) to TRBJ2-4, with TRBD2 identical over 13 bases. This CDR3 has 18 amino acids. V trimming: 6 bases; J trimming: 1 base; junction bases outside the gene matches: 9. Germline CDR1 reads LGHDT; CDR2 reads YNNKEL (reference sequence). The CDR3: CASSPGLAGVLAKNIQYF. In nucleotides, the CDR3 is TGTGCCAGCAGTCCAGGACTAGCGGGAGTTTTGGCCAAAAACATTCAGTACTTC.

The J gene is TRBJ2-1, the V gene TRBV7-3; D gene ambiguous. V was clipped by 0 bases and J by 8 bases, with 17 bases between them. Germline-derived CDR1 and CDR2 are SGHTA and FQGTGA. This CDR3 spans 16 amino acids. Here the CDR3 reads CASSLTPQLLGHEQFF. The CDR3 coding sequence is TGTGCCAGCAGCTTAACCCCCCAGCTCCTTGGGCATGAGCAGTTCTTC.

This clone was recorded once. The rearrangement joins TRBV7-2 to TRBJ1-5; D is undetermined. The V end lost 3 bases, the J end lost 0 bases, and 6 bases lay between the germline ends. The germline gives CDR1 SGHTA, CDR2 FQGNSA. The CDR3 length is 14 residues. The CDR3 region is CASSFLYSNQPQHF. DNA for the CDR3: TGTGCCAGCAGCTTCTTGTATAGCAATCAGCCCCAGCATTTT.

The V gene is TRBV5-1, the J gene TRBJ1-1; a weak D match, TRBD1 (6 bases). CDR1 is SGHRS and CDR2 is YFSETQ in the germline V gene. The CDR3 covers 16 residues. Trimming took 2 bases from V and 5 from J, leaving 19 bases between them. The CDR3 here is CASSLIEVRGGTEAFF. CDR3 coding DNA: TGCGCCAGCAGCTTAATCGAAGTCAGGGGTGGAACTGAAGCTTTCTTT. Full variable domain (rest looked up from reference TRBV5-1 and TRBJ1-1): KAGVTQTPRYLIKTRGQQVTLSCSPISGHRSVSWYQQTPGQGLQFLFEYFSETQRNKGNFPGRFSGRQFSNSRSEMNVSTLELGDSALYLCASSLIEVRGGTEAFFGQGTRLTVV.

The V gene is TRBV2, the J gene TRBJ2-2, with D unclear. Germline V gene sequence: CDR1 SNHLY, CDR2 FYNNEI. The CDR3 covers 14 residues. The V and J ends lost 1 base and 0 bases respectively, with 3 bases between them. The CDR3 loop reads CASSEVANTGELFF. The CDR3 DNA follows: TGTGCCAGCAGTGAAGTCGCGAACACCGGGGAGCTGTTTTTT.

Worth noting for this clone: Other DNA sequences from this sample encode an identical CDR3 as well. The chain links TRBV5-1 to TRBJ2-5; D is uncertain. Germline values: CDR1 SGHRS, CDR2 YFSETQ. The CDR3 is made up of 12 amino acids. The V end lost 1 base, the J end lost 4 bases, and 5 bases lay between the germline ends. CDR3 in amino acids: CASSLRGETQYF. The CDR3 DNA reads as TGCGCCAGCAGCTTGCGCGGAGAGACCCAGTACTTC.

This chain joins TRBV7-2 and TRBJ1-2; the D gene is possibly TRBD1 (6 bases). The CDR3 loop spans 15 amino acids. Germline lookup yields CDR1 SGHTA and CDR2 FQGNSA. V shed 9 bases and J shed 0 bases, with 17 bases lying between them. In DNA form, the CDR3 reads TGTGCCAGTAAGACAGGATCGGAAGCTAACTATGGCTACACCTTC. Its translation: CASKTGSEANYGYTF.

Concerning this clone itself: At one end, the junction sequence differs from germline, possibly due to a read error. V usage is TRBV7-7 and J usage is TRBJ2-3; 7 bases align to TRBD2. CDR1 and CDR2 (germline): SSHAT, FNYEAQ (reference sequence). CDR3 size: 15 residues. CDR3 protein: CASSPQGGATDTQYF. CDR3 nucleotides: TGTGCTAGCAGCCCTCAGGGAGGGGCCACAGATACGCAGTATTTT.

The V call is TRBV23-1, the J call TRBJ1-2, with 10 bases matching TRBD1. TRBV23-1 is an ORF, with its function uncertain. V gave up 6 bases and J gave up 8 bases; unmatched junction bases: 12. The CDR3 spans 15 residues. CDR3 residues: CASRPRGTGVEGYTF. CDR3 in DNA: TGCGCCAGCAGACCAAGGGGGACAGGGGTTGAAGGCTACACCTTC.

The rearrangement links TRBV4-1 to TRBJ1-5, with D uncertain. There are 16 residues in the CDR3. With 0 bases removed from V and 0 bases from J, the gap between germline ends came to 9 bases. The germline V gene encodes CDR1 MGHRA and CDR2 YSYEKL. Here the CDR3 DNA reads TGCGCCAGCAGCCAAGAACCCGGTAATAGCAATCAGCCCCAGCATTTT. This gives the protein CASSQEPGNSNQPQHF.

The chain joins TRBV19 to TRBJ1-1; no firm D call. V was pared by 4 bases and J by 6 bases, with 15 bases between. The germline gives CDR1 LNHDA, CDR2 SQIVND (reference sequence). The CDR3 consists of 14 residues. Written as DNA, the CDR3 is TGTGCCAGTAGTACCTCCGGGGAGGGAGCTGAAGCTTTCTTT. This gives the protein CASSTSGEGAEAFF.

For this clone: Additional DNA sequences in this sample encode the identical CDR3. The chain employs TRBV30 and TRBJ1-5, with 9 bases that match TRBD1. J was trimmed by 7 bases and V by 0 bases; bases with no gene match: 1. From germline, CDR1 is GTSNPN and CDR2 SVGIG (reference sequence). This CDR3 has 13 residues. Here the CDR3 reads CAWSVQGAQPQHF. DNA of the CDR3: TGTGCCTGGAGTGTACAGGGGGCCCAGCCCCAGCATTTT.